In its sample, the clone carrying this TCR beta chain was seen once. The table came from immunoSEQ multiplex PCR; TCRdb's copy has only in-frame clones and leaves some out. The repertoire consists of roughly 300,000 clones, with around 90% occurring once and the leading ten covering approximately 5%. The entry originates in a study of blood T cell repertoires in COVID-19. Looking at the study overall: The United States, Italy and Spain provided the acute and convalescent COVID-19 samples.

Germline V gives CDR1 LNHDA, CDR2 SQIVND (reference sequence). V lost 3 bases and J 0 bases, leaving 6 bases between the germline ends. CDR3 length equals 15 residues. The cohort comprised adults aged 18 to 89 years residing in approximately 22 US areas. Sequencing was carried out using PBMCs or T cells enriched from blood (not recorded which). The receptor was isolated from a woman aged 30 to 39 who had recovered from COVID-19. The J gene is TRBJ2-6, the V gene TRBV19; no clear D. The CDR3 DNA reads as TGTGCCAGTAGTATTATCAGCTCTGGGGCCAACGTCCTGACTTTC. The encoded protein is CASSIISSGANVLTF.